The 22 T cell receptor beta chains listed next were all sequenced from one sample in a study of blood T cells in healthy people across ages. A second PCR of 7 to 11 cycles used a sample-barcoded 5' primer and a J-beta primer mix. Each CDR3 protein is one row after TCRdb ran MiXCR on the 5' RACE reads. The sample lists 900,000 to 950,000 distinct CDR3 sequences, under 35% occurring once. The data also belong to a second study, concerning T cells of mothers and their children.

What was sequenced was blood. The receptors were sampled from a woman aged 40 to 50 in good health.

The V and J genes are TRBV20-1 and TRBJ1-5; no clear D. V shed 6 bases and J shed 0 bases, with 15 bases lying between them. The CDR3 contains 15 residues. Germline V CDR1 and CDR2: DFQATT, SNEGSKA (reference sequence). CDR3 DNA: TGCAGTGCCATCGCCGGCATTTATAGCAATCAGCCCCAGCATTTT. The encoded protein is CSAIAGIYSNQPQHF.

There are a few counts of this clonotype. The junction and the germline gene differ at one end; a read error may be behind it. This chain links TRBV14 with TRBJ2-7; D may correspond to TRBD1 or TRBD2 (5 bases each). The CDR3 loop spans 15 amino acids. Germline V gene data show CDR1 as SGHDN and CDR2 as FVKESK. The CDR3 loop is CASSQEGQFAYEQYF. CDR3 nucleotides: TGTGCCAGCAGTCAAGAGGGGCAGTTTGCCTACGAGCAGTACTTC.

For this clonotype: One base away lies a much larger clone, so this may be a sequencing read error. This chain links TRBV7-3 with TRBJ2-1, with 7 bases aligning to TRBD1. Germline lookup yields CDR1 SGHTA and CDR2 FQGTGA. The CDR3 runs 14 residues. The CDR3 loop reads CAGSSLTGNNEQFF. DNA for the CDR3: TGTGCCGGCAGCTCGTTGACAGGGAACAATGAGCAGTTCTTC. The complete variable domain, with remaining parts taken from reference TRBV7-3 and TRBJ2-1, reads GAGVSQTPSNKVTEKGKYVELRCDPISGHTALYWYRQSLGQGPEFLIYFQGTGAADDSGLPNDRFFAVRPEGSVSTLKIQRTERGDSAVYLCAGSSLTGNNEQFFGPGTRLTVL.

The rearrangement joins TRBV4-2 to TRBJ1-1; no firm D call. The CDR3 runs 13 residues. Germline V lookup: CDR1 LGHNA, CDR2 YNFKEQ. The V end was cut by 5 bases, the J end by 5 bases, with 12 bases between. Here the CDR3 reads CASSFTDPTEAFF. The CDR3 DNA is TGTGCCAGCAGCTTTACTGACCCAACTGAAGCTTTCTTT.

This clonotype was counted a few times. The chain recombines TRBV3-1 with TRBJ2-7, with D perhaps matching TRBD1 or TRBD2 (5 bases each). This CDR3 region has 17 residues. V was pared by 2 bases and J by 3 bases, with 20 bases between. Germline values: CDR1 LGHDT, CDR2 YNNKEL (reference sequence). CDR3 nucleotides: TGTGCCAGCAGCCAACCTCTCTCGGAGAAGGGGAGCTACGAGCAGTACTTC. This gives the protein CASSQPLSEKGSYEQYF.

Many counts were recorded for this clonotype. Here the CDR3 DNA reads TGTGCCAGCAGCTTTCGGGCCACTAGCGGGGGCTTCAATGAGCAGTTCTTC. Translated, it gives CASSFRATSGGFNEQFF. This chain uses TRBV7-8 with TRBJ2-1; 11 bases fit TRBD2. The CDR3 has 17 residues. Trimming cost V 3 bases and J 6 bases; bases outside gene matches: 10. The germline CDR1 and CDR2 sequences are SGHVS and FQNEAQ.

This clonotype showed up just once. V and J are TRBV7-8 and TRBJ2-1; D gene uncertain. V was shortened by 5 bases and J by 14 bases, with 22 bases between the two germline ends. The CDR3 loop spans 14 amino acids. The germline V gene has CDR1 SGHVS and CDR2 FQNEAQ. CDR3 nucleotides: TGTGCCAGCAGCCCCCGGATAGGGAACGAGGTCGAGTTCTTC. Its translation: CASSPRIGNEVEFF.

This clonotype was observed many times. V is TRBV9 and J is TRBJ2-7; D is possibly TRBD1 or TRBD2 (5 bases each). CDR1 is SGDLS, CDR2 YYNGEE, per germline. The CDR3 runs 14 residues. Trimming stripped 3 bases from V and 0 bases from J, with 10 bases between. CDR3 nucleotide sequence: TGTGCCAGCAGCGCTGAGGGGAGCTCCTACGAGCAGTACTTC. Translated, it gives CASSAEGSSYEQYF.

In its sample, this clonotype was seen a few times. V usage is TRBV29-1 and J usage is TRBJ2-7; D is perhaps TRBD2 (5 bases). This CDR3 is built from 14 residues. Germline loops: CDR1 SQVTM, CDR2 ANQGSEA. The germline V and J ends were trimmed by 1 base and 3 bases, with 13 bases remaining between them. The CDR3 is CSVEGPGDYYEQYF. DNA of the CDR3: TGCAGCGTTGAAGGGCCAGGAGACTACTACGAGCAGTACTTC.

This clonotype was detected ten times or more. The J gene is TRBJ2-5, the V gene TRBV4-3; perhaps TRBD2 as D (6 bases). Trimming cost V 0 bases and J 3 bases, with 8 bases left between them. The CDR3 consists of 14 residues. The germline CDR1 and CDR2 sequences are LGHNA and YSLEER. Written as DNA, the CDR3 is TGCGCCAGCAGCCAAGAGGGCGGGGAAGAGACCCAGTACTTC. Translation gives CASSQEGGEETQYF.

Regarding this clonotype: At one of its ends the junction is not consistent with the germline gene, which may arise from a read error. The chain uses TRBV5-1 and TRBJ2-7; D may be TRBD1 (6 bases). The CDR3 has 15 amino acids. The germline V gene has CDR1 SGHRS and CDR2 YFSETQ. The CDR3 spells CANSVRQVPSSEQYF. CDR3 sequence (DNA): TGCGCCAACAGCGTGAGACAGGTCCCTTCCTCGGAGCAGTACTTC.

This clonotype was seen repeatedly, ten times or more. CDR3 sequence (DNA): TGTGCCAGCAGTTGGTCGGGCAGGTCCTACGAGCAGTACTTC. Protein product: CASSWSGRSYEQYF. The chain employs TRBV6-2 or TRBV6-3 and TRBJ2-7; D gene uncertain. The V end was cut by 4 bases, the J end by 1 base, with 11 bases between. CDR3 size: 14 residues. Germline V gene lookup returns CDR1 MNHEY and CDR2 SVGEGT.

This clonotype has more than one count but fewer than ten. V is TRBV20-1 and J is TRBJ1-5, with D hard to call. Germline-derived CDR1 and CDR2 are DFQATT and SNEGSKA (reference sequence). The CDR3 loop spans 13 amino acids. V gave up 3 bases and J gave up 4 bases, with 10 bases separating them. Here the CDR3 reads CSARQLWNQPQHF. Here the CDR3 DNA reads TGCAGTGCTAGGCAACTTTGGAATCAGCCCCAGCATTTT.

This clonotype was recorded a few times. This clone may be a read error of a much larger clone one base away. The chain uses TRBV20-1 and TRBJ2-7; the D is unclear. V was clipped by 4 bases and J by 4 bases, with 14 bases between them. Per the germline V gene, CDR1 is DFQATT and CDR2 is SNEGSKA (reference sequence). This CDR3 contains 13 residues. The CDR3 region has the DNA TGCAGTGCTACCCAACCCGGACGATACGAGCAGTACTTC. It codes for CSATQPGRYEQYF.

The rearrangement joins TRBV5-1 to TRBJ1-2; TRBD1 aligns across 7 bases. Germline V gene lookup returns CDR1 SGHRS and CDR2 YFSETQ. The trim removed 2 bases at V and 6 bases at J, leaving 10 bases unmatched. The CDR3 spans 15 residues. In nucleotides, the CDR3 is TGCGCCAGCAGCTTCGGGACAGCTTCCTCAAATGGCTACACCTTC. It yields the protein CASSFGTASSNGYTF.

This clonotype was picked up a small number of times. This CDR3 is CASSPEGLTDTQYF. CDR3 DNA sequence: TGTGCCAGCAGCCCTGAGGGGCTCACAGATACGCAGTATTTT. The gene calls are TRBV7-9 and TRBJ2-3; D tentatively fits TRBD1 or TRBD2 (5 bases each). V lost 5 bases and J 2 bases, leaving 11 bases between the germline ends. Per the germline V gene, CDR1 is SEHNR and CDR2 is FQNEAQ (reference sequence). This CDR3 comprises 14 residues. Together with reference TRBV7-9 and TRBJ2-3, the CDR3 gives the full variable domain: DTGVSQNPRHKITKRGQNVTFRCDPISEHNRLYWYRQTLGQGPEFLTYFQNEAQLEKSRLLSDRFSAERPKGSFSTLEIQRTEQGDSAMYLCASSPEGLTDTQYFGPGTRLTVL.

The J gene is TRBJ2-3, the V gene TRBV4-3; maybe TRBD1 (6 bases). Germline V gene lookup returns CDR1 LGHNA and CDR2 YSLEER. The V and J ends lost 0 bases and 2 bases respectively, with 21 bases between them. CDR3 length equals 19 residues. The CDR3 region has the DNA TGCGCCAGCAGCCAAGATGCGACCGGGACAAAAAAAATCACAGATACGCAGTATTTT. Translated, it gives CASSQDATGTKKITDTQYF.

The gene calls are TRBV12-3 or TRBV12-4 and TRBJ2-4; 9 nucleotides align to TRBD1. Near its end, the DNA agrees better with TRBJ2-5, so the J call may be wrong. This CDR3 is 15 amino acids long. The CDR3 sequence is CASSLVGQGSGTQYF. CDR3 in DNA: TGTGCCAGCAGTTTAGTGGGACAGGGATCGGGGACCCAGTACTTC.

The chain recombines TRBV5-1 with TRBJ2-7; D ambiguous. The V and J ends lost 4 bases and 5 bases respectively, with 16 bases between them. Germline V gives CDR1 SGHRS, CDR2 YFSETQ. The CDR3 length is 14 residues. The CDR3 DNA reads TGCGCCAGCAGCCTGTTGAAAGGATCGGACGAGCAGTACTTC. This gives the protein CASSLLKGSDEQYF.

The rearrangement joins TRBV6-6 to TRBJ2-7, with D hard to call. Trimming removed 9 bases from V and 7 bases from J, with 16 bases in between. There are 12 residues in the CDR3. Per germline, CDR1 MNHNY and CDR2 SVGAGI (reference sequence). The CDR3 sequence: CASTDSVIEQYF. The DNA of the CDR3 is TGTGCCAGTACGGATTCAGTGATTGAGCAGTACTTC.

This clonotype was observed once. This chain connects TRBV7-2 to TRBJ2-7; TRBD2 agrees at 15 bases. The last part of the DNA fits TRBJ2-5 better; the J call may be wrong. This CDR3 is built from 15 residues. CDR1 and CDR2 (germline): SGHTA, FQGNSA. Here the CDR3 DNA reads TGTGCCAGCAGCTCCGGACTAGCGGGGGGGCGGACCCAGTACTTC. Residues: CASSSGLAGGRTQYF.

The V call is TRBV6-2 or TRBV6-3, the J call TRBJ2-4, with a weak D call TRBD1 (5 bases). This CDR3 contains 13 residues. The ends were cut back, 6 bases at V and 1 base at J, with 7 bases in the middle. CDR1 and CDR2 (germline): MNHEY, SVGEGT. The CDR3: CASRSGAKNIQYF. Written as DNA, the CDR3 is TGTGCCAGCAGGTCAGGGGCCAAAAACATTCAGTACTTC.